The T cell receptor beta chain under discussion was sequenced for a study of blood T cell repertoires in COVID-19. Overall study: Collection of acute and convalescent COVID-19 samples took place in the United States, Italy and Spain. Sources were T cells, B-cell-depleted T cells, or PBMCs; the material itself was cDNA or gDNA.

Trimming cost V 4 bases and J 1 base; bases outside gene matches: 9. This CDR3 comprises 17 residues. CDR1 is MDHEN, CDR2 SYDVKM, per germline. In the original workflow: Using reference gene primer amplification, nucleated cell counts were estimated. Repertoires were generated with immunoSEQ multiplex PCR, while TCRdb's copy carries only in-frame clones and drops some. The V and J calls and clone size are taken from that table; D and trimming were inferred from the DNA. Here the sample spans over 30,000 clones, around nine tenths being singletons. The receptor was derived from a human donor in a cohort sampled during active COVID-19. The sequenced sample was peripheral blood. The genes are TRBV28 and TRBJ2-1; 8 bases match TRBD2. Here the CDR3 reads CASSSPTSGQSYNEQFF. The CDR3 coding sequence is TGTGCCAGCAGTTCCCCTACTAGCGGACAGTCCTACAATGAGCAGTTCTTC.